A single sample is the source of the 5 T cell receptor beta chains below, sequenced in a study of cytomegalovirus exposure and HLA in healthy donors. With 60 Vbeta and 13 Jbeta primers, the PCR was carried out. Assay: immunoSEQ multiplex PCR; the TCRdb copy retains only in-frame clones and omits some. Among around 160,000 clones listed, nearly 80% were seen once. The sample taken for sequencing was PBMCs. These receptors were taken from a man in his forties or fifties in good health and CMV-seropositive.

The chain links TRBV5-1 to TRBJ1-2; 8 bases are a match to TRBD1. CDR1 is SGHRS and CDR2 is YFSETQ in the germline V gene. V lost 1 base to trimming and J lost 7 bases; unmatched junction nucleotides: 6. The CDR3 length is 14 residues. CDR3: CASSLMQGAGGYTF. DNA of the CDR3: TGCGCCAGCAGCTTGATGCAGGGGGCGGGTGGCTACACCTTC.

This clone is a singleton in its sample. This chain uses TRBV30 with TRBJ2-5, with a tentative D call TRBD1 (5 bases). CDR1 GTSNPN and CDR2 SVGIG come from the germline V gene (reference sequence). The CDR3 loop spans 11 amino acids. CDR3 residues: CVVQGYETQYF. In DNA, the CDR3 is TGTGTCGTCCAGGGATACGAGACCCAGTACTTC.

The chain employs TRBV5-4 and TRBJ2-3, with 9 bases fitting TRBD2. This CDR3 has 15 amino acids. Germline CDR1 is SGHNT and CDR2 is YYREEE (reference sequence). J lost 1 base, V lost 7 bases, and 7 bases had no gene match. CDR3 nucleotides: TGTGCCAGCTCCTTAGCGGGAGTACGCACAGATACGCAGTATTTT. Its translation is CASSLAGVRTDTQYF.

Points on this clone: One end of the junction does not line up with germline, which may come from a read error. V gene TRBV7-9 combines with J gene TRBJ2-3; D remains unclear. CDR3 length: 12 residues. Per germline, CDR1 SEHNR and CDR2 FQNEAQ (reference sequence). This chain's CDR3 is CASSLNGIREDF. The CDR3 DNA reads TGTGCCAGCAGCCTAAACGGTATACGCGAGGATTTT.

V is TRBV6-5 and J is TRBJ1-1; no clear D gene. V lost 11 bases to trimming and J lost 8 bases, with 18 bases between them. Germline assignment: CDR1 MNHEY and CDR2 SVGAGI. The CDR3 covers 12 residues. CDR3 sequence reads: CASAVILPEAFF. DNA of the CDR3: TGTGCCTCTGCAGTGATCTTGCCCGAAGCTTTCTTT.